This TCR beta chain was captured in a study of beta chain features in type 1 diabetes. Study-level findings and limits: Whether HLA type affects TCRB rearrangement stayed undetermined in the present work. Type 1 diabetes patients had moderately but significantly shorter TCRB CDR3s in all four CD4+ subsets.

Concerning this clone: Antigen: not known.

The authors reverse transcribed all of the isolated RNA, so sequencing captured expressed TCRB transcripts. The repertoire was sequenced with immunoSEQ multiplex PCR; TCRdb's copy has only in-frame clones and lacks some. The sample shows about 650,000 clones, 9.5% to 15% of them seen only once. The receptor comes from a young man with type 1 diabetes. Specimen: naive CD4+ T cells from blood.

This CDR3 reads CASHDLGGSSYEQYF. As DNA, the CDR3 is TGTGCCAGCCATGACCTTGGGGGGAGCTCCTACGAGCAGTACTTC. The rearrangement links TRBV6-1 to TRBJ2-7; a weak D match, TRBD2 (6 bases). Germline loops: CDR1 MNHNS, CDR2 SASEGT. Between the trimmed V and J ends, which lost 8 bases and 0 bases, there was a span of 17 bases. CDR3 length: 15 amino acids.